This T cell receptor beta chain stems from a study of blood T cell repertoires in COVID-19. Profiling relied on immunoSEQ multiplex PCR, and the TCRdb table lists in-frame clones only, not all of them. The sample contains roughly 220,000 clones, about 86% of which appear only once. Recruits, aged about 18 to 95 years, lived in around 24 US areas. Per germline, CDR1 MDHEN and CDR2 SYDVKM. Trimming took off 8 bases at V and 3 bases at J, with 14 bases between the two ends. The CDR3 sequence is 14 residues long. The receptor comes from a woman aged 40 to 50 with acute COVID-19. Material: PBMCs or T cells enriched from blood (not recorded which). V is TRBV28 and J is TRBJ2-1, with D tentatively TRBD2 (5 bases). CDR3 sequence reads: CASASPDFYNEQFF. DNA of the CDR3: TGTGCCAGCGCCTCGCCGGACTTCTACAATGAGCAGTTCTTC.